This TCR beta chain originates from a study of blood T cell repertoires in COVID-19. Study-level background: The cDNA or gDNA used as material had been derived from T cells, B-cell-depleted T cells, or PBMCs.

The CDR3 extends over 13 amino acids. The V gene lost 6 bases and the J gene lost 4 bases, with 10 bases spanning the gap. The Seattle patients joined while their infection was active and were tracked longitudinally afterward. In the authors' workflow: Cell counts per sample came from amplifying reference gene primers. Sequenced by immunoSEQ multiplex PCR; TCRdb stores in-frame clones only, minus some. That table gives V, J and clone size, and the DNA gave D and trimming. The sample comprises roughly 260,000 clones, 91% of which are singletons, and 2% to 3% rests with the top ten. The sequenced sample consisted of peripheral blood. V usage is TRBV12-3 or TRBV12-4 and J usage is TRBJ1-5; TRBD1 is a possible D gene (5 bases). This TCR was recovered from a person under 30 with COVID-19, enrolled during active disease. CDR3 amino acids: CASRSTENQPQHF. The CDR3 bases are TGTGCCAGCAGATCGACAGAGAATCAGCCCCAGCATTTT.